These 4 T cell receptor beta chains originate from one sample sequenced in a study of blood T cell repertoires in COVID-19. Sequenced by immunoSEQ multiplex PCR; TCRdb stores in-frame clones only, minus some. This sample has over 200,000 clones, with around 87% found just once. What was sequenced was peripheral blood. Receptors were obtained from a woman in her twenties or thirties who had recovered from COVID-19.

In DNA, the CDR3 is TGTGCCAGCTCACCACGGGGCAACAATGAGCAGTTCTTC. It yields the protein CASSPRGNNEQFF. V and J are TRBV18 and TRBJ2-1, with D perhaps matching TRBD1 (5 bases). The germline V gene has CDR1 KGHSH and CDR2 LQKENI. The CDR3 has 13 amino acids. V lost 1 base, J lost 5 bases, and 6 bases lay in between. The full variable domain, in which reference TRBV18 and TRBJ2-1 provide the parts outside the CDR3, is NAGVMQNPRHLVRRRGQEARLRCSPMKGHSHVYWYRQLPEEGLKFMVYLQKENIIDESGMPKERFSAEFPKEGPSILRIQQVVRGDSAAYFCASSPRGNNEQFFGPGTRLTVL.

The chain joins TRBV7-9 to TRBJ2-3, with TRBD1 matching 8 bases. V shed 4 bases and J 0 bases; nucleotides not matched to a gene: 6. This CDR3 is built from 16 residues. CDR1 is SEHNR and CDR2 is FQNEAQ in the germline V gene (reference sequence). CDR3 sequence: CASSSAGQASTDTQYF. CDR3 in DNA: TGTGCCAGCAGCTCCGCGGGACAGGCGAGCACAGATACGCAGTATTTT.

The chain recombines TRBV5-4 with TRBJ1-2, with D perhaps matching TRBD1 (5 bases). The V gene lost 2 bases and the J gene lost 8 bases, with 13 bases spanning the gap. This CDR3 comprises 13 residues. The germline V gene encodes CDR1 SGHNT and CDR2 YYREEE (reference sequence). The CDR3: CASSFQGGRGYTF. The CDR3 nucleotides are TGTGCCAGCAGCTTCCAGGGAGGTCGGGGCTACACCTTC.

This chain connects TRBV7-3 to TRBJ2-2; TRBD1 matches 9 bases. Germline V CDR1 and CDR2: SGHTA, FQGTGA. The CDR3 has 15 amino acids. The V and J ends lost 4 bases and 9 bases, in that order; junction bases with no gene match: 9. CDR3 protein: CASSSTGGIGRELFF. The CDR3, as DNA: TGTGCCAGCAGCTCGACAGGGGGTATCGGCAGGGAGCTGTTTTTT.